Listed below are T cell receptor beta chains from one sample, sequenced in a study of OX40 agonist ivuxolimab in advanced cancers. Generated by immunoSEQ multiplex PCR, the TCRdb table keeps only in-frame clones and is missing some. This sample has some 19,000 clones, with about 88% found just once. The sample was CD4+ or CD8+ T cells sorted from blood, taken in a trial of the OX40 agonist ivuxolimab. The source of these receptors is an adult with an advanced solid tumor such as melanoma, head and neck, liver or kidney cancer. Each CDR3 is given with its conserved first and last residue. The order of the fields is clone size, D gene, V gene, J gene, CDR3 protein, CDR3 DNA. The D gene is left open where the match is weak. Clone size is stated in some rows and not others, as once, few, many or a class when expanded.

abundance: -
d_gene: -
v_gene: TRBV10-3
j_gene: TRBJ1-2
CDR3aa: CATQGGVNYGYTF
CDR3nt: TGTGCCACCCAAGGGGGGGTTAACTATGGCTACACCTTC

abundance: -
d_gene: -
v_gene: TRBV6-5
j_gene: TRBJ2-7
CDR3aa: CASSSQGKSYEQYF
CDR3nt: TGTGCCAGCAGTTCCCAGGGGAAGTCCTACGAGCAGTACTTC

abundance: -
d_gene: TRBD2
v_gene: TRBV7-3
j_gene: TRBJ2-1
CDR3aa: CASSLLAGAEQFF
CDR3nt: TGTGCCAGCAGCTTATTAGCGGGAGCTGAGCAGTTCTTC

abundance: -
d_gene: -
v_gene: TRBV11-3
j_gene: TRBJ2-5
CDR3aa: CASSPSTLGVLQETQYF
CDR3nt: TGTGCCAGCAGCCCCTCTACATTGGGAGTACTCCAAGAGACCCAGTACTTC

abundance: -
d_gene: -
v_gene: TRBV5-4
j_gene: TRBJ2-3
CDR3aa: CASSLLGLGLRVQYF
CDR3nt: TGTGCCAGCAGCTTGTTGGGTTTGGGGCTAAGGGTGCAGTATTTT

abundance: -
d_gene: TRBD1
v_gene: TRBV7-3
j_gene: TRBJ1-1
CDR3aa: CASSLTSGQGAEAFF
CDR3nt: TGTGCCAGCAGCTTAACGTCGGGACAGGGGGCTGAAGCTTTCTTT

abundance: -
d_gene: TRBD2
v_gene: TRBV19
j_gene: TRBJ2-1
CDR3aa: CASSSGRYNEQFF
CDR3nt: TGTGCCAGTAGTAGCGGGAGGTACAATGAGCAGTTCTTC

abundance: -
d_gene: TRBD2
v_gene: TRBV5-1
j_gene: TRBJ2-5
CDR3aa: CASSVSSGLRAPWDQYF
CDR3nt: TGCGCCAGCAGCGTTTCTAGCGGGCTTCGGGCGCCGTGGGACCAGTACTTC

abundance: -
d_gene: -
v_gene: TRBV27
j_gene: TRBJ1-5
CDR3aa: CASSLDRNQPQHF
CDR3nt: TGTGCCAGCAGCCTCGACAGGAATCAGCCCCAGCATTTT

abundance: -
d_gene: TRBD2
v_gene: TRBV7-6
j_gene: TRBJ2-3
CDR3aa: CASSSGTEAGPDTQYF
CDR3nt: TGTGCCAGCAGCTCGGGAACTGAAGCGGGGCCTGATACGCAGTATTTT

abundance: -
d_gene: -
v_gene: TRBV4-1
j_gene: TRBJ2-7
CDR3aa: CASSQVLGVYEQYF
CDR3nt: TGCGCCAGCAGCCAAGTGCTGGGGGTGTACGAGCAGTACTTC

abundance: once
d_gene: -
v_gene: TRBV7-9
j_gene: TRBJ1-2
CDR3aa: CASSSVFPEVYGYTF
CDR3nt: TGTGCCAGCAGTTCAGTGTTTCCGGAAGTCTATGGCTACACCTTC

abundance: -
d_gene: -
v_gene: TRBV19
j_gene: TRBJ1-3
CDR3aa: CASSILSSGNTIYF
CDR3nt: TGTGCCAGTAGTATACTCAGCTCTGGAAACACCATATATTTT

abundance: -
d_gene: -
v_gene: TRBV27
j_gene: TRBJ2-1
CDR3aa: CASSPYASSYNEQFF
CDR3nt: TGTGCCAGCAGTCCATATGCCAGCTCCTACAATGAGCAGTTCTTC

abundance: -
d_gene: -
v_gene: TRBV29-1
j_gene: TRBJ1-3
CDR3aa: CSVLLGGNTIYF
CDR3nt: TGCAGCGTTCTCCTTGGTGGAAACACCATATATTTT

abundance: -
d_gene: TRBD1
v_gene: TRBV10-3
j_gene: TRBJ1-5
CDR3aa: CAISTGTNQPQHF
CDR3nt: TGTGCCATCTCGACAGGGACTAATCAGCCCCAGCATTTT

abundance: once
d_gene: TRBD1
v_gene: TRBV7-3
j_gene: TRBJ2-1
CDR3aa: CASRPFPGQGAAYNEQFF
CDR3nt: TGTGCCAGCAGGCCTTTCCCGGGACAGGGGGCCGCCTACAATGAGCAGTTCTTC

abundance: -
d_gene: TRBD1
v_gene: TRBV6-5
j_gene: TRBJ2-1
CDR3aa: CASSSGQGAYNEQFF
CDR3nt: TGTGCCAGCAGTTCCGGACAGGGAGCCTACAATGAGCAGTTCTTC

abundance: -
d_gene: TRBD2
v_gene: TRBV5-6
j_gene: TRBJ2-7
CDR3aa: CASSLTSGSYEQYF
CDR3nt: TGTGCCAGCAGCTTGACTAGCGGGAGTTACGAGCAGTACTTC

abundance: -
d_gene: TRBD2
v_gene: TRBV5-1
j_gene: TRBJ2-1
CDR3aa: CASSLREGFEQFF
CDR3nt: TGCGCCAGCAGCTTGCGGGAGGGTTTCGAGCAGTTCTTC

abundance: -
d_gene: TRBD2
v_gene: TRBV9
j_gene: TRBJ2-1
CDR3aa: CASSVSLAGVGEQFF
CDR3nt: TGTGCCAGCAGCGTAAGCCTAGCGGGAGTGGGTGAGCAGTTCTTC

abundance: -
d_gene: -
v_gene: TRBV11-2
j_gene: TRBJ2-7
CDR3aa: CASSLGSPYEQYF
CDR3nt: TGTGCCAGCAGCTTAGGGTCACCCTACGAGCAGTACTTC

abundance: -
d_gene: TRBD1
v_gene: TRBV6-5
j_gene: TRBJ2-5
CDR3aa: CASRKGTGWETQYF
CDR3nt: TGTGCCAGCAGAAAAGGGACAGGATGGGAGACCCAGTACTTC

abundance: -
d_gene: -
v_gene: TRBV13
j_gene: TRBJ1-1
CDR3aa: CASSTEGDTEAFF
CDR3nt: TGTGCCAGCAGCACGGAGGGGGACACTGAAGCTTTCTTT

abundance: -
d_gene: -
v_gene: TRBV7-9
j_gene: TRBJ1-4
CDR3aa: CASSSTETFNEKLFF
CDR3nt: TGTGCCAGCAGCTCAACAGAGACCTTTAATGAAAAACTGTTTTTT

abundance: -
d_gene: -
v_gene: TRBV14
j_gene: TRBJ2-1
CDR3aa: CASSQDWETGNNEQFF
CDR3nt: TGTGCCAGCAGCCAAGATTGGGAAACGGGGAACAATGAGCAGTTCTTC

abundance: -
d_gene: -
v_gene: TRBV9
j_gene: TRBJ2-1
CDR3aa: CASQGSYNEQFF
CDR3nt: TGTGCCTCACAGGGCTCCTACAATGAGCAGTTCTTC

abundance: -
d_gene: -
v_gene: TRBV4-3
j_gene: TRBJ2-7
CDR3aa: CASSQDLRYEQYF
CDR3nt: TGCGCCAGCAGCCAAGATCTGCGTTACGAGCAGTACTTC

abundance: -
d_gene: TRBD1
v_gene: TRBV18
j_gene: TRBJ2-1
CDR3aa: CASSPVDRGGNEQFF
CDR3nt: TGTGCCAGCTCACCAGTGGACAGGGGTGGCAATGAGCAGTTCTTC

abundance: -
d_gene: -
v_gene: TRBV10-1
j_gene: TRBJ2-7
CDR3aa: CASSEGFSYEQYF
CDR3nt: TGCGCCAGCAGTGAAGGGTTCTCCTACGAGCAGTACTTC

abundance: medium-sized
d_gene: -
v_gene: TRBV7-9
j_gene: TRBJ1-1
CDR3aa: CASRPTPNTEAFF
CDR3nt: TGTGCCAGCAGACCCACACCGAACACTGAAGCTTTCTTT

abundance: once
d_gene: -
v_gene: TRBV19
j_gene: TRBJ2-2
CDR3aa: CASSISPGELFF
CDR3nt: TGTGCCAGTAGTATAAGTCCCGGGGAGCTGTTTTTT

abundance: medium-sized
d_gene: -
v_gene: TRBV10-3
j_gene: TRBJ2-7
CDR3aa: CAIRTGVGNGRAQEQYF
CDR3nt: TGTGCCATTAGGACAGGGGTCGGGAACGGGAGGGCCCAGGAGCAGTACTTC

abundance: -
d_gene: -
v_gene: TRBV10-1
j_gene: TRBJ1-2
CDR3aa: CASSDSRPYGYTF
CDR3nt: TGCGCCAGCAGTGACAGCAGGCCTTATGGCTACACCTTC

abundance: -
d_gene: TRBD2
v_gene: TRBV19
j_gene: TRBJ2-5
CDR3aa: CASSSLAGGETQYF
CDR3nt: TGTGCCAGTAGTAGCCTAGCGGGAGGAGAGACCCAGTACTTC

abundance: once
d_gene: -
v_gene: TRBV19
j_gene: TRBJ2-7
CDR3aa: CASSIGRGTDYEQYF
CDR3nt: TGTGCCAGTAGTATTGGCAGAGGAACCGACTACGAGCAGTACTTC

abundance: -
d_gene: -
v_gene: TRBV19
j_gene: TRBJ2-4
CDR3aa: CATGGPKNIQYF
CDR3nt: TGTGCCACGGGGGGCCCCAAAAACATTCAGTACTTC

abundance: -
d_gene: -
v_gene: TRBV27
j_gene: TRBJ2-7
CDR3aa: CASSLSSGGAYEQYF
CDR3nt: TGTGCCAGCAGTTTATCCTCGGGGGGCGCGTACGAGCAGTACTTC

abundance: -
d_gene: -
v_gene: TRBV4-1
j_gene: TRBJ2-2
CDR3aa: CASSQDLLPGNTGELFF
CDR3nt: TGCGCCAGCAGCCAAGATCTTCTCCCGGGCAACACCGGGGAGCTGTTTTTT

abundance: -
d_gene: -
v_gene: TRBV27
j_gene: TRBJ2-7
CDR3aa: CASSLGASNRGEQYF
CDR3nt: TGTGCCAGCAGTTTAGGAGCTAGCAACCGGGGGGAGCAGTACTTC

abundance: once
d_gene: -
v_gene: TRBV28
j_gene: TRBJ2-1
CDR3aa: CASSSLTEQIYNEQFF
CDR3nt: TGTGCCAGCAGTTCCCTCACCGAGCAGATCTACAATGAGCAGTTCTTC

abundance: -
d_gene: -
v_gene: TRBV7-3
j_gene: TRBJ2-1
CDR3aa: CASSLFRTDGYEQFF
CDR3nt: TGTGCCAGCAGCTTATTTCGGACTGACGGGTATGAGCAGTTCTTC

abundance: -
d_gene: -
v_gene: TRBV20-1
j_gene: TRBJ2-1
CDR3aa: CSASSYNEQFF
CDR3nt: TGCAGTGCTAGTTCCTACAATGAGCAGTTCTTC

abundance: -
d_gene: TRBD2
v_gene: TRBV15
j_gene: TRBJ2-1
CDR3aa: CATSREASGRVEQFF
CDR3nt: TGTGCCACCAGCAGAGAGGCTAGCGGGAGAGTTGAGCAGTTCTTC

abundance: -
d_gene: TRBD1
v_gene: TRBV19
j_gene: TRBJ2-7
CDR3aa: CASSTGTGGVYEQYF
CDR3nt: TGTGCCAGTAGTACTGGGACAGGGGGCGTCTACGAGCAGTACTTC

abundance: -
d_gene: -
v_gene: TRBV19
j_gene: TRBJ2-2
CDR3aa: CASTKGGTGELFF
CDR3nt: TGTGCCAGTACTAAAGGGGGCACCGGGGAGCTGTTTTTT

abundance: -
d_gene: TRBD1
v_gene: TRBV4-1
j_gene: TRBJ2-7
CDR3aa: CASSLLDRVSYEQYF
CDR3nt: TGCGCCAGCAGCCTATTGGACAGGGTTTCCTACGAGCAGTACTTC

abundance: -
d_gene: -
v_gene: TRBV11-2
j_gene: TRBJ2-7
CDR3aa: CASSLGFSYEQYF
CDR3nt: TGTGCCAGCAGCTTAGGGTTCTCCTACGAGCAGTACTTC

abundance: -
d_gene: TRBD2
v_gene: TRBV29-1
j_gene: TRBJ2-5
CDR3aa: CSVEEPGGGETQYF
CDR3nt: TGCAGCGTTGAAGAGCCGGGAGGCGGAGAGACCCAGTACTTC

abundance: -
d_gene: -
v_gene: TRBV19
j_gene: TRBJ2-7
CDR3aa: CASIFGEQYF
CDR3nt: TGTGCCAGTATTTTTGGCGAGCAGTACTTC

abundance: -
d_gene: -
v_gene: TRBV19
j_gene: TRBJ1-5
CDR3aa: CASSPRGLTLYSNQPQHF
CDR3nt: TGTGCCAGTAGTCCCCGGGGGCTCACCTTATATAGCAATCAGCCCCAGCATTTT

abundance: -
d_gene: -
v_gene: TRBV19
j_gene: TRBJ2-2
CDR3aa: CASSILRAGELFF
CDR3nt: TGTGCCAGTAGTATTCTCAGGGCCGGGGAGCTGTTTTTT

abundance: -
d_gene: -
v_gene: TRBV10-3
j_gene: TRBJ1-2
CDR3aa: CAISDRLDYGYTF
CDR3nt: TGTGCCATCAGTGACAGGTTAGACTATGGCTACACCTTC